This T cell receptor (beta chain) was found in a study of human T cells and chemical hapten exposure. Sample time point: patch test 2, 6 weeks after DPC sensitization. Indicated treatment: therapeutic diphenylcyclopropenone sensitization with weekly scalp DPC. A single record per CDR3 protein comes from TCRdb applying MiXCR to the RACE reads. This table holds 95,000 or so distinct CDR3 sequences, about an eighth found once. The clonotype comes from a woman in her forties with alopecia areata. Some clones in this sample may be carry-over from other donors' samples. The source material was whole blood, sampled in connection with sensitization to the hapten diphenylcyclopropenone (DPC).

DNA of the CDR3: TGTGCCAGCAGCTTAGCCCGGGTCAACTACGAGCAGTACTTC. It specifies CASSLARVNYEQYF. The rearrangement uses TRBV7-2 and TRBJ2-7; D gene unclear. There are 14 residues in the CDR3. With 0 bases removed from V and 3 bases from J, the gap between germline ends came to 9 bases. Germline CDR1 reads SGHTA; CDR2 reads FQGNSA. Drawing the rest from reference TRBV7-2 and TRBJ2-7, the complete variable domain is GAGVSQSPSNKVTEKGKDVELRCDPISGHTALYWYRQSLGQGLEFLIYFQGNSAPDKSGLPSDRFSAERTGGSVSTLTIQRTQQEDSAVYLCASSLARVNYEQYFGPGTRLTVT.